This T cell receptor (beta chain) was captured by sequencing in a study of cytomegalovirus exposure and HLA in healthy donors. Trimming stripped 8 bases from V and 6 bases from J, with 16 bases between. Germline V gene sequence: CDR1 MNHNS, CDR2 SASEGT. CDR3 size: 13 residues. Assay: immunoSEQ multiplex PCR; the TCRdb copy retains only in-frame clones and omits some. The sample holds 250,000 to 350,000 clones, 88% seen once. This sequence originates from a man aged 25-45 years in good health and CMV-seronegative. The rearrangement links TRBV6-1 to TRBJ1-2; no clear D. The source material was PBMCs. Written as DNA, the CDR3 is TGTGCCAGCTCAATCAGGTACAGTGATGGCTACACCTTC. It is translated as CASSIRYSDGYTF.